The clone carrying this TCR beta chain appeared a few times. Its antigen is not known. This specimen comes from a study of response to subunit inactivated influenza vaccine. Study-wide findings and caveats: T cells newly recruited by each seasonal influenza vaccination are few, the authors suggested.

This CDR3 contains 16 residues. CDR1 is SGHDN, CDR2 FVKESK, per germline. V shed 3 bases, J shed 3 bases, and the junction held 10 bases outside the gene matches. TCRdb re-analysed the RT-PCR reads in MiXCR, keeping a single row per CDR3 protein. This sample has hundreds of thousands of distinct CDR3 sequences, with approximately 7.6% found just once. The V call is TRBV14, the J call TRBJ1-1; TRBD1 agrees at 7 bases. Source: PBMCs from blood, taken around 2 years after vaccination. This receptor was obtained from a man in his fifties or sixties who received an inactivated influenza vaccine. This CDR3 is CASSHWDRLGDTEAFF. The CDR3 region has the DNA TGTGCCAGCAGCCATTGGGACAGACTGGGGGACACTGAAGCTTTCTTT.